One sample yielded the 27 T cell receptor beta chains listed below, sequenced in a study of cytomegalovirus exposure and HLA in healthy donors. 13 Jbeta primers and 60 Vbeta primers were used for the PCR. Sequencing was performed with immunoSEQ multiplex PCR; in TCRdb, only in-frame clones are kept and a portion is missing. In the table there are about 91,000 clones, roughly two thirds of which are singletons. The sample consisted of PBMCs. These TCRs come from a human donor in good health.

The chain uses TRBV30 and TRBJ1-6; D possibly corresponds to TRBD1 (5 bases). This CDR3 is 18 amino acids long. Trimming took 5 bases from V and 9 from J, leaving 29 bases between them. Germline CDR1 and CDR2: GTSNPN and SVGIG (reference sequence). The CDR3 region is CAWSLSLGFSLQGSPLHF. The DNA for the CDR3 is TGTGCCTGGTCGCTCTCCTTAGGTTTCTCCCTGCAGGGTTCACCCCTCCACTTT.

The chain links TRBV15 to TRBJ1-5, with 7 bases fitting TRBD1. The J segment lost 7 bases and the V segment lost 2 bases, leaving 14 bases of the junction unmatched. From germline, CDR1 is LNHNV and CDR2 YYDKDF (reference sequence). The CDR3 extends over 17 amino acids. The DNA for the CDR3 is TGTGCCACCAGCAGACCCACCCTGACAGGGTCTAGCCAGCCCCAGCATTTT. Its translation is CATSRPTLTGSSQPQHF.

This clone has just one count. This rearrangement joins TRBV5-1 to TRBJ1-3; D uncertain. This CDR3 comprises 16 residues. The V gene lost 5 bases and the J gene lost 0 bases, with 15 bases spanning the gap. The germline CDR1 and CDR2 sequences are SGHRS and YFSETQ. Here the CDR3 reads CASSPNAQSSGNTIYF. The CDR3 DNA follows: TGCGCCAGCAGTCCCAACGCACAAAGCTCTGGAAACACCATATATTTT.

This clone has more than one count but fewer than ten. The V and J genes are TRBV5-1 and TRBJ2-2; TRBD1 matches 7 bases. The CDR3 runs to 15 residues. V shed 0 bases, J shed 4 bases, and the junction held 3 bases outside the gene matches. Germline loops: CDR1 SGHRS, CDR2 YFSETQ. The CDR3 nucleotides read TGCGCCAGCAGCTTGGGACAGGGCACCACCGGGGAGCTGTTTTTT. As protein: CASSLGQGTTGELFF. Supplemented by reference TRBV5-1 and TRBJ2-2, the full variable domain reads KAGVTQTPRYLIKTRGQQVTLSCSPISGHRSVSWYQQTPGQGLQFLFEYFSETQRNKGNFPGRFSGRQFSNSRSEMNVSTLELGDSALYLCASSLGQGTTGELFFGEGSRLTVL.

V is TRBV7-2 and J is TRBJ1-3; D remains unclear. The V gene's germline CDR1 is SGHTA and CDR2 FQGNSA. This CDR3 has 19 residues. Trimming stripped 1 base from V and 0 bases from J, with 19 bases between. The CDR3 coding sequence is TGTGCCAGCAGCTTAGGTCGTCCAGGCCGTCCCAGCTCTGGAAACACCATATATTTT. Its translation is CASSLGRPGRPSSGNTIYF.

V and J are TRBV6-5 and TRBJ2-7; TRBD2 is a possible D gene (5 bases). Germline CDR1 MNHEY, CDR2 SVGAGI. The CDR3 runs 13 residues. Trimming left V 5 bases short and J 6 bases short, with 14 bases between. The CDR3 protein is CASSGVRRSEQYF. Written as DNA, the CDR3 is TGTGCCAGCAGTGGAGTTCGGAGGTCCGAGCAGTACTTC.

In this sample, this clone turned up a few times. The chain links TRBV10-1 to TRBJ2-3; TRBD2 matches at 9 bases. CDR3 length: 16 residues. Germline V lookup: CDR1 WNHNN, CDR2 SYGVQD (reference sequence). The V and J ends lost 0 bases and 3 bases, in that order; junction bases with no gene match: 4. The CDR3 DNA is TGCGCCAGCAGTGAGTCGGGCGGGGGGGTTACAGATACGCAGTATTTT. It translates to CASSESGGGVTDTQYF.

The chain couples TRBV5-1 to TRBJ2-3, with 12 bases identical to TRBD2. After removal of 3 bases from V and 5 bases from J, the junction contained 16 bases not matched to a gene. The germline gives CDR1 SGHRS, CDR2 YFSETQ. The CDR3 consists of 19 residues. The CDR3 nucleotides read TGCGCCAGCAGCTGGCCCCTAGCTAGCGGGGGGGCATTCGAAGATACGCAGTATTTT. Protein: CASSWPLASGGAFEDTQYF.

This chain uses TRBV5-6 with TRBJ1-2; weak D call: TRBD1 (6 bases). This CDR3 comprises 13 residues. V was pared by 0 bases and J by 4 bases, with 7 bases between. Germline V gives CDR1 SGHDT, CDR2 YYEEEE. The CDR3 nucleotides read TGTGCCAGCAGCTTGGGGACAGTCTATGGCTACACCTTC. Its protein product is CASSLGTVYGYTF.

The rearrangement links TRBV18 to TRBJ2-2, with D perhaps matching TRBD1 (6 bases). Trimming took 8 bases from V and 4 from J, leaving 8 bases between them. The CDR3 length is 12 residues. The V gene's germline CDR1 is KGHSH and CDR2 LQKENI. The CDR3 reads CASQDSTGELFF. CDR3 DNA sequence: TGTGCCAGCCAGGACAGCACCGGGGAGCTGTTTTTT.

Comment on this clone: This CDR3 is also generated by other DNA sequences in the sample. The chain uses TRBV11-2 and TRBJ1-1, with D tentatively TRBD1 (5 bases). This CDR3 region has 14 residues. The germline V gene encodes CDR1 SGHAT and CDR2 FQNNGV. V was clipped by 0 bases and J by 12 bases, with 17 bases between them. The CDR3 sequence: CASSLDLGQGMTFF. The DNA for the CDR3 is TGTGCCAGCAGCTTAGATCTGGGGCAGGGCATGACTTTCTTT.

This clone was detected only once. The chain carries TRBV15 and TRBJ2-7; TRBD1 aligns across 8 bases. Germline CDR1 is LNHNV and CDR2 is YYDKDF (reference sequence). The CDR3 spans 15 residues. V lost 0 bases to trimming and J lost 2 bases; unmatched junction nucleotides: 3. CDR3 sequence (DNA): TGTGCCACCAGCAGAGATCTGGACAGGGCCTACGAGCAGTACTTC. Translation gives CATSRDLDRAYEQYF.

CDR3 region: CASSFYETQYF. Written as DNA, the CDR3 is TGTGCCAGCAGCTTTTATGAGACCCAGTACTTC. The J gene is TRBJ2-5, the V gene TRBV5-6; D unclear. The CDR3 has 11 amino acids. V was cut by 2 bases and J by 5 bases, with 4 bases left in between. Germline-derived CDR1 and CDR2 are SGHDT and YYEEEE.

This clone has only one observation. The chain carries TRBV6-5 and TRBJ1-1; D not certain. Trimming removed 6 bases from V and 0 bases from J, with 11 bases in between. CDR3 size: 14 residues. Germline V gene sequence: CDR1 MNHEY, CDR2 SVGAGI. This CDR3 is CASSQITVNTEAFF. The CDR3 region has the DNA TGTGCCAGCAGCCAAATTACAGTGAACACTGAAGCTTTCTTT.

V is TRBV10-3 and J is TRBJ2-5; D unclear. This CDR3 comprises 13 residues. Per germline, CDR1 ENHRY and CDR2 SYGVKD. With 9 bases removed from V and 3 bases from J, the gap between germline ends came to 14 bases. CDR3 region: CAIRSADEETQYF. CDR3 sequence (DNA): TGTGCCATTAGGTCGGCGGATGAAGAGACCCAGTACTTC.

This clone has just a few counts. For the CDR3, the DNA is TGCGCCAGCAGCCACTCCGGGGGGCAAGAGACCCAGTACTTC. This codes for CASSHSGGQETQYF. This rearrangement joins TRBV4-1 to TRBJ2-5, with 7 bases that match TRBD2. The V and J ends lost 3 bases and 2 bases, in that order; junction bases with no gene match: 3. Germline V CDR1 and CDR2: MGHRA, YSYEKL. The CDR3 sequence is 14 residues long.

The CDR3 reads CASSGGQGDNEQFF. The CDR3 DNA is TGTGCCAGCAGTGGGGGACAGGGGGACAATGAGCAGTTCTTC. The chain has TRBV2 and TRBJ2-1; 11 bases align to TRBD1. V was pared by 4 bases and J by 5 bases, with 1 base of the junction left unmatched. The CDR3 spans 14 residues. Germline V lookup: CDR1 SNHLY, CDR2 FYNNEI. The full variable domain, completed using reference TRBV2 and TRBJ2-1, is EPEVTQTPSHQVTQMGQEVILRCVPISNHLYFYWYRQILGQKVEFLVSFYNNEISEKSEIFDDQFSVERPDGSNFTLKIRSTKLEDSAMYFCASSGGQGDNEQFFGPGTRLTVL.

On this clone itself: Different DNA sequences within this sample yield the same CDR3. The CDR3 sequence: CASSLGQGNYGYTF. The CDR3, as DNA: TGTGCCAGCAGCTTGGGCCAGGGCAACTATGGCTACACCTTC. The chain joins TRBV5-6 to TRBJ1-2; D perhaps matches TRBD1 (5 bases). Trimming pared 0 bases from V and 2 bases from J, leaving 8 bases between. Germline V gives CDR1 SGHDT, CDR2 YYEEEE. CDR3 length: 14 amino acids. The entire variable domain, with the rest obtained from reference TRBV5-6 and TRBJ1-2, is as follows: DAGVTQSPTHLIKTRGQQVTLRCSPKSGHDTVSWYQQALGQGPQFIFQYYEEEERQRGNFPDRFSGHQFPNYSSELNVNALLLGDSALYLCASSLGQGNYGYTFGSGTRLTVV.

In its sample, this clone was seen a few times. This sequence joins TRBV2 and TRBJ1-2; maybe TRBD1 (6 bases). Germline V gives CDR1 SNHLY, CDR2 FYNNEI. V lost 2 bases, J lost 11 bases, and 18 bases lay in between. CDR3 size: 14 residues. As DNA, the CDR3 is TGTGCCAGCAGTGAATTGGACAGAGGGGATAGGTACACCTTC. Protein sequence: CASSELDRGDRYTF.

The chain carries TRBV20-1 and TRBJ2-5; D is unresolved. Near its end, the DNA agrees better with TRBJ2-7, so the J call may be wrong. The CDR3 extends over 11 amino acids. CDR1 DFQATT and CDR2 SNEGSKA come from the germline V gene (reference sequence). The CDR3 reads CSAREVYEQYF. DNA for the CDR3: TGCAGTGCTAGAGAGGTATACGAGCAGTACTTC.

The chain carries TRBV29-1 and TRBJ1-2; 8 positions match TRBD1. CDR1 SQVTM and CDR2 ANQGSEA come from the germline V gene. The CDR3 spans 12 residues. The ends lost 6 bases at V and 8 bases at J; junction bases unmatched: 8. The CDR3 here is CSVSQGGGGYTF. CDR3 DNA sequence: TGCAGCGTCTCACAGGGGGGCGGCGGCTACACCTTC.

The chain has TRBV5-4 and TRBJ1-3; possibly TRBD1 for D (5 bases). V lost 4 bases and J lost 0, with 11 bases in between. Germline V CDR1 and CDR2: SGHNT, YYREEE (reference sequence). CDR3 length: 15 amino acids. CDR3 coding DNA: TGTGCCAGCAGCATCCAGGGTGGCTCTGGAAACACCATATATTTT. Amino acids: CASSIQGGSGNTIYF.

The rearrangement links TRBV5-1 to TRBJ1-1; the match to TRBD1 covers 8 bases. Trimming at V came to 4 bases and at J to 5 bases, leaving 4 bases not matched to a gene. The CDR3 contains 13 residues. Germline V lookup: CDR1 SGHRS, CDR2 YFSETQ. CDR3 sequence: CASSAGGRTEAFF. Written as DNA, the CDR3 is TGCGCCAGCAGCGCAGGGGGCAGGACTGAAGCTTTCTTT.

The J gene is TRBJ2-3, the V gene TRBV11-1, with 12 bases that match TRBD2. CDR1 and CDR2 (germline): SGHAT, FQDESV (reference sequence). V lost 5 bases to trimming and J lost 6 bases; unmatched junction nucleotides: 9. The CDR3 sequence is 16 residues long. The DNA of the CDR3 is TGTGCCAGCAGCATTCCTAGCGGGGGGGCCTGGGATACGCAGTATTTT. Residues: CASSIPSGGAWDTQYF.

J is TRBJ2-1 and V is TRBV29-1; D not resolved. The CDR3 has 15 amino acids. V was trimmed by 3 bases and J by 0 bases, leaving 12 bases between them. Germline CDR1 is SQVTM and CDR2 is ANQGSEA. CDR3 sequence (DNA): TGCAGCGTTGAGTTCGCGAGGAGCTCCTACAATGAGCAGTTCTTC. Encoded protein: CSVEFARSSYNEQFF.

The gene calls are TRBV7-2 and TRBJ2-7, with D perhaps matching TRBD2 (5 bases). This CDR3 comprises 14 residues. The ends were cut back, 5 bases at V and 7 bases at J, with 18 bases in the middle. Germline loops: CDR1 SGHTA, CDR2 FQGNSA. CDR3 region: CASSGERFPWEQYF. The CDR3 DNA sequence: TGTGCCAGCAGCGGGGAGCGCTTCCCCTGGGAGCAGTACTTC.

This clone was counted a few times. The CDR3: CASSLTGESTDTQYF. The DNA of the CDR3 is TGTGCCAGCAGCCTCACGGGGGAGAGCACAGATACGCAGTATTTT. The chain uses TRBV9 and TRBJ2-3; D is perhaps TRBD2 (6 bases). This CDR3 has 15 residues. The germline CDR1 and CDR2 sequences are SGDLS and YYNGEE. Trimming removed 4 bases from V and 0 bases from J, with 12 bases in between. Using reference TRBV9 and TRBJ2-3 for the parts outside the CDR3, the full variable domain is DSGVTQTPKHLITATGQRVTLRCSPRSGDLSVYWYQQSLDQGLQFLIQYYNGEERAKGNILERFSAQQFPDLHSELNLSSLELGDSALYFCASSLTGESTDTQYFGPGTRLTVL.